The clone carrying this T cell receptor beta chain has a single count. Antigen: not known. The CDR3 loop spans 13 amino acids. Germline CDR1 reads SNHLY; CDR2 reads FYNNEI. Trimming cost V 7 bases and J 6 bases, with 15 bases left between them. The TCR beta profiling, which covered VDJ combination and CDR3 sequence, was carried out using genomic DNA as the template. TCRdb independently ran MiXCR on the reads; one entry per CDR3 protein. In the table there are 150,000 to 200,000 distinct CDR3 sequences, over 40% of which are singletons. By flow cytometry, patients selected for sequencing had shown an expansion of CD8+CD57+ cells. There were no patients without severe acquired aplastic anemia. No therapy had been given to the patients at the time of blood sampling. The entry originates in a study of CD8+CD57+ T cells in acquired aplastic anemia. Background on the study: Average DNA yield from sorted CD4+ and CD8+ cells was about 3 ug.

The study's findings and limits: Comparison of patients with controls identified around 30 shared CD8+ CDR3 sequences.

The specimen sequenced was sorted CD4+, CD8+, or CD8+CD57+ T cells (not recorded which) from PBMCs. The TCR comes from a human donor with aplastic anemia. The V gene is TRBV2, the J gene TRBJ1-2; no clear D gene. The CDR3 loop is CASTGPLIHGYTF. The CDR3 DNA sequence: TGTGCCAGCACTGGACCGCTGATACATGGCTACACCTTC.